The present T cell receptor beta chain was sequenced within a study of blood T cell repertoires in COVID-19 (dated by TCRdb to 2020 to 2021). Describing the broader study: Samples from collaborators originated in the United States, Italy and Spain and spanned both the acute and convalescent phases of COVID-19. The prospective study material was composed of cDNA or gDNA derived from T cells, B-cell-depleted T cells, or PBMCs. The dataset comprised deeply sampled blood TCRbeta repertoires from subjects exposed to, actively infected with, or recovered from COVID-19. The repertoires were released in a freely available public database intended as a resource for research on the immune response to SARS-CoV-2. Samples came from the ongoing ImmuneRACE study (first 160 participants) plus 1,254 subjects from 6 global collaborators. A de-identified subject ID, COVID-19 status, age in years and sex were almost always included in the sample metadata. Where HLA class I and class II types were available, the types were taken from metadata supplied by the sample provider, not from assay-based typing. Beyond this particular receptor, the publication reports: The amount of clinical and demographic metadata varied by source and participant and was provided uncurated.

In Seattle, one collaborating source enrolled patients while the infection was active and tracked those patients longitudinally over the course of disease. Each collaborating institution followed its own protocols to collect whole blood in K2EDTA tubes. For TCRbeta analysis, collaborators shipped samples in one of three forms: frozen whole blood, isolated PBMCs, or DNA extracted from either of those sample types. This clone was found once. Its antigen target is currently unknown. The record has no base qualities; no much larger clone is one base away. The immunoSEQ Assay, a bias-controlled multiplex PCR, was used to amplify TCRbeta CDR3 regions from genomic DNA. Processing in the source paper ran as follows. The number of nucleated cells in each sample was estimated from the amplification of reference gene primers within the assay. Sequence reads were collapsed and filtered to measure the absolute abundance of every unique TCRbeta CDR3 rearrangement. Productive Simpson clonality was computed per sample as the square root of Simpson's diversity index over productive rearrangements. Held by TCRdb, this immuneACCESS table contains in-frame sequences only and omits some clones. Under half of the omission traces to an unresolved V gene where checked; the cause of the rest is unknown. Clonal size and the V and J genes are those of that table, whereas D and trimming came from the DNA. The sample table contains 350,000 to 450,000 clones; only one count was recorded for about 89% of them. The ten largest account for under 2% of the sample.

V lost 9 bases and J lost 1 base, and the count of bases not matched to a germline gene is 7. The CDR3 runs 14 amino acids, cysteine and phenylalanine included. Here the CDR3 DNA is all that survives: 42 bases in frame from base 1. Via the germline V gene, CDR1 is MNHEY and CDR2 SVGAGI. Material: peripheral blood. The clonotype was recovered from a woman aged 40-49 years with COVID-19, enrolled during active disease. The V and J segments used are TRBV6-5 and TRBJ2-7; 9 bases in the junction line up with TRBD1. The CDR3 corresponds to CASRGTGRSYEQYF. The base sequence is TGTGCCAGTCGGGGGACAGGGCGTTCCTACGAGCAGTACTTC.